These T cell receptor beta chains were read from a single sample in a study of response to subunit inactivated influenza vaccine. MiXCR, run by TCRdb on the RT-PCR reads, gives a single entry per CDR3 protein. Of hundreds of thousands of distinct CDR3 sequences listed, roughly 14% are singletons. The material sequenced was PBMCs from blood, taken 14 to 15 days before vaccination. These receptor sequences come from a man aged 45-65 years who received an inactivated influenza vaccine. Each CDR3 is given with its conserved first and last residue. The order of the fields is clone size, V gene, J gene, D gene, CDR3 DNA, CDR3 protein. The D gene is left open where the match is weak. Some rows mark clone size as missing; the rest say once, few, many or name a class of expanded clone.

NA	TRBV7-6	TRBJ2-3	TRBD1	TGTGCCAGCAGCTTAGTCACAGGGGCAGGCACTGGAGATACGCAGTATTTT	CASSLVTGAGTGDTQYF
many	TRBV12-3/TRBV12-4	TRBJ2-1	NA	TGTGCCAGCAGTTTAGAGCGGGTGTCCTACAATGAGCAGTTCTTC	CASSLERVSYNEQFF
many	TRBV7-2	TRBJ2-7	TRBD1	TGTGCCAGCAGCAAAGAGCGACAGGGGGCTTCCTACGAGCAGTACTTC	CASSKERQGASYEQYF
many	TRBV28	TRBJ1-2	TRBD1	TGTGCCACCCGGGGACAGAGCTATGGCTACACCTTC	CATRGQSYGYTF
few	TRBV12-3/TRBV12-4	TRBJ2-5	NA	TGTGCCAGCAGTTTTTCCTATGGGACCCAGTACTTC	CASSFSYGTQYF
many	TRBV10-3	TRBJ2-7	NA	TGTGCCATCAGTGAGTCGGACAGAACAAGTACCTACGAGCAGTACTTC	CAISESDRTSTYEQYF
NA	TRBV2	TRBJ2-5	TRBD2	TGTGCCAGCAAGCGGGGGGGCCAAGAGACCCAGTACTTC	CASKRGGQETQYF
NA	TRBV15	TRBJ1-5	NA	TGTGCCACCAGCAGCGAGAATCAGCCCCAGCATTTT	CATSSENQPQHF
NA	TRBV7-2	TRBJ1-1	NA	TGTGCCAGCAGCTTAGGTGGGGGTGTTTGGGAAGCTTTCTTT	CASSLGGGVWEAFF
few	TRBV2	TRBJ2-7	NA	TGTGCCAGCAGTGAAGAGACAGTCCGCTACGAGCAGTACTTC	CASSEETVRYEQYF
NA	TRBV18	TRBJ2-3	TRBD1	TGTGCCAGCTCACCGACAGGGGTGGCAGATACGCAGTATTTT	CASSPTGVADTQYF
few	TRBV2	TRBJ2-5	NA	TGTGCCAGCAGGTCTAAGACCCAGTACTTC	CASRSKTQYF
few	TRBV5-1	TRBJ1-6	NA	TGCGCCAGCAGCTTGGGGCTTTCGGGGAGATGGTCCGATTCACCCCTCCACTTT	CASSLGLSGRWSDSPLHF
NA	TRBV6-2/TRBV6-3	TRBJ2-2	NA	TGTGCCAGCAGTTATTCGGGGGCCAGCGGGGAGCTGTTTTTT	CASSYSGASGELFF
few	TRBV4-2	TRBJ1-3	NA	TGTGCCAGCAGCCAAGTGACCCGGAGCTCTGGAAACACCATATATTTT	CASSQVTRSSGNTIYF
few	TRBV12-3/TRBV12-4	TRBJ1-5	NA	TGTGCCAGCGCAAGGGGGGGCAATCAGCCCCAGCATTTT	CASARGGNQPQHF
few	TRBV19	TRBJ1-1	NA	TGTGCCAGCAGCATAGGGACTGAAGCTTTCTTT	CASSIGTEAFF
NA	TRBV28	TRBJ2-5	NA	TGTGCCAGCAGTCGGTACGAGACCCAGTACTTC	CASSRYETQYF
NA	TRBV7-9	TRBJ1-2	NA	TGTGCCAGCAGCCGAGAGCCATGGCTAAAAGATGGCTACACCTTC	CASSREPWLKDGYTF
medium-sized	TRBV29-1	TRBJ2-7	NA	TGCAGCGTTGAAAGGGTAAGGGATAAGTCCTACGAGCAGTACTTC	CSVERVRDKSYEQYF
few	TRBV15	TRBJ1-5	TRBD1	TGTGCCACCAGCAGAGTAATGACAGGGCAGCCCCAGCATTTT	CATSRVMTGQPQHF
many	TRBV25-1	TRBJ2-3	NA	TGTGCCAGCAGTGAAGCGGGGACAGATACGCAGTATTTT	CASSEAGTDTQYF
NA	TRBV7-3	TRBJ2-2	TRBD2	TGTGCCAGCAGGGAGACTAGCGGGAGGTCTGCGAACACCGGGGAGCTGTTTTTT	CASRETSGRSANTGELFF
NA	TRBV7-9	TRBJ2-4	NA	TGTGCCAGCAGCCATCGACAGAAAAACATTCAGTACTTC	CASSHRQKNIQYF
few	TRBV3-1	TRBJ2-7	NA	TGTGCCAGCAGCGTTTCAACCGGGATCCGTTACGAGCAGTACTTC	CASSVSTGIRYEQYF
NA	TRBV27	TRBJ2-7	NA	TGTGCCAGCAGTTTCGCGGACACTTACGAGCAGTACTTC	CASSFADTYEQYF
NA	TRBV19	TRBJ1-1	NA	TGTGCCAGTAGTATGGGGTCTCGGTTGGGGACTGAAGCTTTCTTT	CASSMGSRLGTEAFF
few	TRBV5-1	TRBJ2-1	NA	TGCGCCAGCAGCTTTGTGCAGGGGCATGAGCAGTTCTTC	CASSFVQGHEQFF
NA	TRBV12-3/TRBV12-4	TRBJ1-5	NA	TGTGCCAGCAGCCCAACCCTGAATCAGCCCCAGCATTTT	CASSPTLNQPQHF